The 28 T cell receptor beta chains presented below share a single source sample, sequenced in a study of CD8+ T cells in alopecia areata. As part of sample collection, lesional scalp punch biopsies and peripheral blood were taken from alopecia areata patients. cDNA serving as the sequencing template came from extracted, reverse transcribed RNA. Libraries were prepared by immunoSEQ multiplex PCR; TCRdb keeps only in-frame clonotypes and omits some of them. The sample holds thousands of clones, roughly 64% seen once. The input for sequencing was skin, taken at week 0. These receptors originate from a human donor with alopecia areata.

The chain uses TRBV9 and TRBJ2-7, with D possibly TRBD2 on 5 matching bases. Trimming shortened V by 0 bases and J by 2 bases, and 12 bases separated the two germline ends. The CDR3 loop spans 15 amino acids. Germline V CDR1 and CDR2: SGDLS, YYNGEE. CDR3 loop: CASSVDGMGTYEQYF. CDR3 in DNA: TGTGCCAGCAGCGTAGACGGGATGGGGACCTACGAGCAGTACTTC.

The gene calls are TRBV9 and TRBJ2-7; D may be TRBD1 (6 bases). The CDR3 has 14 amino acids. Trimming shortened V by 2 bases and J by 0 bases, and 9 bases separated the two germline ends. Germline V lookup: CDR1 SGDLS, CDR2 YYNGEE. CDR3 DNA: TGTGCCAGCAGCGTCGGGACACCCTCCTACGAGCAGTACTTC. This encodes CASSVGTPSYEQYF.

The genes are TRBV7-6 and TRBJ2-2, with 7 positions matching TRBD2. CDR1 is SGHVS and CDR2 is FNYEAQ in the germline V gene. There are 19 residues in the CDR3. Trimming cost V 5 bases and J 3 bases; bases outside gene matches: 18. The chain's CDR3 is CASSSLGLLQRGDTGELFF. The CDR3, as DNA: TGTGCCAGCAGCAGTTTAGGTCTACTACAGCGGGGCGACACCGGGGAGCTGTTTTTT. Full variable domain (missing parts from reference TRBV7-6 and TRBJ2-2): GAGVSQSPRYKVTKRGQDVALRCDPISGHVSLYWYRQALGQGPEFLTYFNYEAQQDKSGLPNDRFSAERPEGSISTLTIQRTEQRDSAMYRCASSSLGLLQRGDTGELFFGEGSRLTVL.

This chain uses TRBV11-3 with TRBJ2-5, with D possibly being TRBD1 (6 bases). The CDR3 covers 15 residues. Between the trimmed V and J ends, which lost 3 bases and 5 bases, there was a span of 16 bases. CDR1 is SGHNT and CDR2 is YENEEA in the germline V gene. DNA of the CDR3: TGTGCCAGCAGCTTCGGTACAGGGCGGCGGGAGACCCAGTACTTC. Its translation: CASSFGTGRRETQYF.

In its sample, this clone was seen once. The chain combines TRBV7-2 with TRBJ2-5; the D gene could be TRBD1 or TRBD2 (5 bases each). Trimming pared 1 base from V and 6 bases from J, leaving 9 bases between. Germline V CDR1 and CDR2: SGHTA, FQGNSA. CDR3 length: 13 residues. The CDR3 sequence: CASSLDSGQTQYF. The CDR3 nucleotides read TGTGCCAGCAGCTTAGATTCGGGGCAGACCCAGTACTTC.

The genes are TRBV7-7 and TRBJ1-5; unclear D gene. Looked up from germline, CDR1 is SSHAT and CDR2 is FNYEAQ (reference sequence). This CDR3 is built from 13 residues. The V end lost 0 bases, the J end lost 5 bases, and 5 bases lay between the germline ends. CDR3 loop: CASSLAWDQPQHF. The CDR3 nucleotides read TGTGCCAGCAGCTTAGCGTGGGATCAGCCCCAGCATTTT.

The J gene is TRBJ1-4, the V gene TRBV14; 7 positions match TRBD1. V lost 4 bases and J lost 10; bases outside the gene matches: 15. The CDR3 contains 16 residues. CDR1 is SGHDN and CDR2 is FVKESK in the germline V gene. The CDR3 sequence: CASSRRQSAPGGKLFF. Written as DNA, the CDR3 is TGTGCCAGCAGCCGCCGACAGAGCGCACCAGGGGGAAAACTGTTTTTT.

This clone occurred a few times. The chain uses TRBV27 and TRBJ2-1, with D possibly matching TRBD1 (8 bases). The V end was cut by 5 bases, the J end by 7 bases, with 18 bases between. This CDR3 contains 15 residues. Germline V gives CDR1 MNHEY, CDR2 SMNVEV (reference sequence). The DNA of the CDR3 is TGTGCCAGCAGTACAAACAGGGGGGGGAGTAATGAGCAGTTCTTC. This sequence encodes CASSTNRGGSNEQFF.

V usage is TRBV11-1 and J usage is TRBJ2-7; 7 bases line up with TRBD1. The V segment lost 3 bases and the J segment 3 bases; nucleotides outside the gene matches: 8. Germline-derived CDR1 and CDR2 are SGHAT and FQDESV (reference sequence). CDR3 length: 15 residues. The CDR3 spells CASSFHQGGIYEQYF. The CDR3 DNA reads TGTGCCAGCAGCTTCCATCAAGGGGGCATCTACGAGCAGTACTTC.

This clone occurred a few times. The chain has TRBV5-4 and TRBJ1-1, with TRBD1 matching over 7 bases. CDR3 length equals 15 residues. After removal of 2 bases from V and 0 bases from J, the junction contained 4 bases not matched to a gene. Germline CDR1 reads SGHNT; CDR2 reads YYREEE (reference sequence). In nucleotides, the CDR3 is TGTGCCAGCAGCTTTGGGGGACAGTTGAACACTGAAGCTTTCTTT. Translated, it gives CASSFGGQLNTEAFF.

The chain recombines TRBV27 with TRBJ2-1; 14 bases line up with TRBD2. J lost 6 bases, V lost 6 bases, and 7 bases had no gene match. The CDR3 runs to 16 residues. Germline values: CDR1 MNHEY, CDR2 SMNVEV (reference sequence). The CDR3 spells CASSRLAGGLGNEQFF. The CDR3 nucleotides are TGTGCCAGCAGCCGACTAGCGGGGGGGCTCGGCAATGAGCAGTTCTTC.

CDR3 sequence: CASSLKASGGANRDEQFF. The CDR3 bases are TGCGCCAGCAGCTTGAAGGCTAGCGGGGGGGCCAATAGAGATGAGCAGTTCTTC. The rearrangement joins TRBV5-1 to TRBJ2-1; 12 nucleotides line up with TRBD2. This CDR3 comprises 18 residues. The germline CDR1 and CDR2 sequences are SGHRS and YFSETQ. The V and J ends lost 1 base and 8 bases, in that order; junction bases with no gene match: 13.

This chain connects TRBV5-6 to TRBJ2-5; D is unclear. V was trimmed by 4 bases and J by 4 bases, leaving 11 bases between them. There are 13 residues in the CDR3. Germline V gene sequence: CDR1 SGHDT, CDR2 YYEEEE. The CDR3, as DNA: TGTGCCAGCAGCACGAATTCCAGAGAGACCCAGTACTTC. It codes for CASSTNSRETQYF.

This clone was found a few times. The V call is TRBV2, the J call TRBJ2-1; 9 positions agree with TRBD2. CDR1 is SNHLY, CDR2 FYNNEI, per germline. The V and J ends lost 8 bases and 9 bases, in that order; junction bases with no gene match: 5. This CDR3 has 12 residues. The CDR3 DNA is TGTGCCAGCGGCGGGACTAGCCCTGAGCAGTTCTTC. Its translation is CASGGTSPEQFF. Full variable domain (remainder filled in from reference TRBV2 and TRBJ2-1): EPEVTQTPSHQVTQMGQEVILRCVPISNHLYFYWYRQILGQKVEFLVSFYNNEISEKSEIFDDQFSVERPDGSNFTLKIRSTKLEDSAMYFCASGGTSPEQFFGPGTRLTVL.

This sequence joins TRBV5-5 and TRBJ1-4; TRBD1 is a possible D gene (5 bases). Per germline, CDR1 SGHKS and CDR2 YYEKEE (reference sequence). CDR3 length equals 13 residues. V lost 5 bases and J 7 bases, leaving 12 bases between the germline ends. The CDR3 nucleotides are TGTGCCAGCAGTGTCCGAGGGGTTGAAAAACTGTTTTTT. Its translation: CASSVRGVEKLFF.

The chain recombines TRBV9 with TRBJ1-4; D is ambiguous. The germline V gene encodes CDR1 SGDLS and CDR2 YYNGEE. The CDR3 sequence is 15 residues long. Trimming pared 0 bases from V and 8 bases from J, leaving 14 bases between. In DNA form, the CDR3 reads TGTGCCAGCAGCGTAGTAACCAGTCTTCGGGAAAAACTGTTTTTT. This translates into CASSVVTSLREKLFF.

This clone was seen just once. The chain carries TRBV7-2 and TRBJ2-3; a possible D gene is TRBD1 (5 bases). V lost 11 bases, J lost 3 bases, and 12 bases lay in between. The germline CDR1 and CDR2 sequences are SGHTA and FQGNSA. The CDR3 loop spans 12 amino acids. The CDR3 nucleotides are TGTGCCGTAGGGGCCCAAACAGATACGCAGTATTTT. It yields the protein CAVGAQTDTQYF.

The rearrangement links TRBV7-6 to TRBJ2-2; tentatively, D is TRBD2 (5 bases). CDR1 is SGHVS, CDR2 FNYEAQ, per germline. V lost 5 bases and J 3 bases, leaving 13 bases between the germline ends. The CDR3 is 15 residues long. CDR3 bases: TGTGCCAGCAGCCCTACTAGGCAGCACACCGGGGAGCTGTTTTTT. As protein: CASSPTRQHTGELFF. The full variable domain, in which reference TRBV7-6 and TRBJ2-2 provide the parts outside the CDR3, is GAGVSQSPRYKVTKRGQDVALRCDPISGHVSLYWYRQALGQGPEFLTYFNYEAQQDKSGLPNDRFSAERPEGSISTLTIQRTEQRDSAMYRCASSPTRQHTGELFFGEGSRLTVL.

This rearrangement joins TRBV4-1 to TRBJ1-5, with TRBD1 as a possible D gene (5 bases). This CDR3 comprises 18 residues. V gave up 3 bases and J gave up 1 base, with 19 bases separating them. Per germline, CDR1 MGHRA and CDR2 YSYEKL. CDR3 coding DNA: TGCGCCAGCAGCCAGGTGGACATGGGGTTTCGGAGCAATCAGCCCCAGCATTTT. This encodes CASSQVDMGFRSNQPQHF.

The chain carries TRBV4-2 and TRBJ2-3; 9 bases map to TRBD2. The CDR3 totals 15 residues. V lost 3 bases to trimming and J lost 3 bases; unmatched junction nucleotides: 4. Germline V CDR1 and CDR2: LGHNA, YNFKEQ. The CDR3 reads CASSHGGGGTDTQYF. DNA for the CDR3: TGTGCCAGCAGCCATGGCGGGGGGGGGACAGATACGCAGTATTTT.

The genes are TRBV1 and TRBJ2-1; the table gives TRBD2 as D, unverified against the DNA. TRBV1 corresponds to a pseudogene. The CDR3 has 19 amino acids. CDR3 nucleotide sequence: TGCACCAGCAGCCAAGTGGAACTAGCGGGGCATACCAATTACAATGAGCAGTTCTTC. Translation gives CTSSQVELAGHTNYNEQFF.

The count of this clone is one. The rearrangement links TRBV5-1 to TRBJ1-2, with TRBD1 as a possible D gene (5 bases). The CDR3 runs to 15 residues. Germline V gives CDR1 SGHRS, CDR2 YFSETQ. Between the trimmed V and J ends, which lost 4 bases and 0 bases, there was a span of 13 bases. This chain's CDR3 is CASSRDGVANYGYTF. DNA for the CDR3: TGCGCCAGCAGCAGGGACGGCGTGGCTAACTATGGCTACACCTTC.

In regard to this clone: Other DNA sequences in the same sample also yield this CDR3. V usage is TRBV4-1 and J usage is TRBJ2-5; TRBD2 is a possible D gene (5 bases). Germline V gene sequence: CDR1 MGHRA, CDR2 YSYEKL. Trimming cost V 1 base and J 5 bases, with 17 bases left between them. CDR3 length: 16 residues. This CDR3 is CASSQVLDSHGETQYF. CDR3 sequence (DNA): TGCGCCAGCAGCCAAGTTCTGGACTCCCACGGGGAGACCCAGTACTTC.

This sequence joins TRBV5-5 and TRBJ2-7; 11 bases are a match to TRBD2. Per the germline V gene, CDR1 is SGHKS and CDR2 is YYEKEE (reference sequence). Unmatched junction bases numbered 6, after V lost 2 bases and J lost 5 bases. The CDR3 extends over 15 amino acids. Here the CDR3 reads CASSFRGSGGDEQYF. The CDR3 coding sequence is TGTGCCAGCAGCTTTCGCGGTAGCGGGGGGGACGAGCAGTACTTC.

Only one count was recorded for this clone. Since a far larger clone is one base different, this is likely a read error. The rearrangement uses TRBV5-8 and TRBJ2-1; perhaps TRBD2 as D (5 bases). Germline V gives CDR1 SGHTS, CDR2 YDEGEE. The CDR3 is 17 residues long. In nucleotides, the CDR3 is TGTGCCAGCGGCTTGGCCAGATCGCGGGTTAAATACAATGAGCAGTTCTTC. Its protein product is CASGLARSRVKYNEQFF.

The chain links TRBV11-3 to TRBJ1-1; D not certain. V was cut by 2 bases and J by 4 bases, with 23 bases left in between. The V gene's germline CDR1 is SGHNT and CDR2 YENEEA. There are 18 residues in the CDR3. The CDR3 spells CASSLHHGRANWGTEAFF. CDR3 sequence (DNA): TGTGCCAGCAGCTTACACCATGGTAGGGCCAACTGGGGCACTGAAGCTTTCTTT. Supplemented by reference TRBV11-3 and TRBJ1-1, the full variable domain reads EAGVVQSPRYKIIEKKQPVAFWCNPISGHNTLYWYLQNLGQGPELLIRYENEEAVDDSQLPKDRFSAERLKGVDSTLKIQPAELGDSAVYLCASSLHHGRANWGTEAFFGQGTRLTVV.

The rearrangement uses TRBV6-5 and TRBJ2-1, with 8 positions matching TRBD1. The CDR3 is 16 amino acids. The germline V gene has CDR1 MNHEY and CDR2 SVGAGI. J gave up 6 bases and V 4 bases, and 11 bases lay outside the gene matches. In DNA form, the CDR3 reads TGTGCCAGCAGTTCCCGACCGACAGGGGCGCGCAATGAGCAGTTCTTC. It yields the protein CASSSRPTGARNEQFF.

This clone is labeled large. The V and J genes are TRBV2 and TRBJ2-7; D remains unclear. Germline-derived CDR1 and CDR2 are SNHLY and FYNNEI. Trimming pared 4 bases from V and 7 bases from J, leaving 14 bases between. The CDR3 totals 13 residues. This chain's CDR3 is CASSAIGLGEQYF. For the CDR3, the DNA is TGTGCCAGCAGTGCAATAGGCTTGGGGGAGCAGTACTTC.